This T cell receptor (beta chain) was obtained from a study of T cell repertoires in cytomegalovirus infection. Study-wide context: CMV infection plus the matching HLA type was flagged by public TCR beta signatures. Overall study results and limits: Summed frequency of public TCR beta families distinguished CMV carriers with the relevant HLA. Clonotypes of TCR beta that were HLA-C-restricted and CMV-specific dominated the ex vivo response.

In its sample, this clonotype was seen many times. What it recognizes is unknown. Each CDR3 protein gets one entry after TCRdb re-called the reads with MiXCR. Of around 250,000 distinct CDR3 sequences listed, approximately 17% were seen once; the top ten hold more than 45%. The CDR3 consists of 15 residues. V shed 2 bases and J shed 1 base, with 12 bases lying between them. CDR1 and CDR2 from the germline V gene are SGHTA and FQGNSA. Source material: CD8+ T cells from PBMCs. The TCR originated in a human donor in good health (CMV status not recorded). Some clones in this sample may be carry-over from other donors' samples. The chain carries TRBV7-2 and TRBJ2-7; D gene uncertain. The DNA of the CDR3 is TGTGCCAGCAGCTTACGTCCAGACGGTTCCTACGAGCAGTACTTC. This codes for CASSLRPDGSYEQYF. The variable domain in full, with the rest retrieved from reference TRBV7-2 and TRBJ2-7, is GAGVSQSPSNKVTEKGKDVELRCDPISGHTALYWYRQSLGQGLEFLIYFQGNSAPDKSGLPSDRFSAERTGGSVSTLTIQRTQQEDSAVYLCASSLRPDGSYEQYFGPGTRLTVT.